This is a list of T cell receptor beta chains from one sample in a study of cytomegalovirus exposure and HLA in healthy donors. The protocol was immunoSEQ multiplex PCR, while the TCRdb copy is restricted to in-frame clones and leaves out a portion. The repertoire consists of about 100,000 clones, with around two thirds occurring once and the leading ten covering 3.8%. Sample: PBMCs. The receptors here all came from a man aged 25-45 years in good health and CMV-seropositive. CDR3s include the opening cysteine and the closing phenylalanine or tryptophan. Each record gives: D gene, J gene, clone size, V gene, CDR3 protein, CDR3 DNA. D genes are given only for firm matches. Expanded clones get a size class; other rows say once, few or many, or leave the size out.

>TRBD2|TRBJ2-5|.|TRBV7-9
CASSIGTSGVGETQYF
TGTGCCAGCAGCATCGGGACTAGCGGGGTAGGAGAGACCCAGTACTTC
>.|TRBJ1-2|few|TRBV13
CASSLSLLSRQVAYGYTF
TGTGCCAGCAGCTTATCCCTTCTGTCGAGACAGGTGGCCTATGGCTACACCTTC
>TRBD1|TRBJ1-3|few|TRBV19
CASSMDRGNTIYF
TGTGCCAGTAGTATGGACAGGGGAAACACCATATATTTT
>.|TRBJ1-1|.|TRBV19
CASSLGATEAFF
TGTGCCAGTAGTTTGGGGGCTACTGAAGCTTTCTTT
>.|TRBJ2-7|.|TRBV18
CASSLSKGGGFEQYF
TGTGCCAGCTCCCTCAGCAAAGGTGGGGGGTTCGAGCAGTACTTC
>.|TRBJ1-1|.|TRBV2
CASSEAGTEAFF
TGTGCCAGCAGTGAGGCTGGCACTGAAGCTTTCTTT
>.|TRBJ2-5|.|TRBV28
CASSSPQGIQETQYF
TGTGCCAGCAGTTCCCCCCAGGGGATCCAAGAGACCCAGTACTTC
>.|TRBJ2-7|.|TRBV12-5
CASGPDNSYEQYF
TGTGCTAGTGGTCCGGACAACTCCTACGAGCAGTACTTC
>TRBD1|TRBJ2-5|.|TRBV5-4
CASSLTGAQETQYF
TGTGCCAGCAGCTTGACAGGGGCTCAAGAGACCCAGTACTTC
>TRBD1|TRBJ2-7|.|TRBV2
CASSPGQGSYEQYF
TGTGCCAGCAGCCCGGGACAGGGGTCATACGAGCAGTACTTC
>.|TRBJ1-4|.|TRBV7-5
CARSPRGQPHEKLFF
TGTGCCAGAAGCCCTCGAGGGCAGCCGCATGAAAAACTGTTTTTT
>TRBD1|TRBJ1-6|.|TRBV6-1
CASSEGQGARSPLHF
TGTGCCAGCAGCGAAGGACAGGGGGCACGGTCACCCCTCCACTTT
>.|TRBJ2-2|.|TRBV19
CAILDSFVGELFF
TGTGCCATTCTGGACTCCTTTGTGGGGGAGCTGTTTTTT
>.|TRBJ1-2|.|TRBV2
CASSRTVAGYTF
TGTGCCAGCAGTCGAACAGTGGCTGGCTACACCTTC
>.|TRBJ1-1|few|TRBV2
CASSGPTAMNTEAFF
TGTGCCAGCAGTGGACCGACAGCCATGAACACTGAAGCTTTCTTT
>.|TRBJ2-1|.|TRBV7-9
CASKPLEVLIPNQQFF
TGTGCCAGCAAACCTCTAGAGGTCCTTATCCCCAACCAGCAGTTCTTC
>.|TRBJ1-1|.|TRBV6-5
CASSVGERTEAFF
TGTGCCAGCAGTGTTGGGGAGAGGACTGAAGCTTTCTTT
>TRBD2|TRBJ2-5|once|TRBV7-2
CASSFSGGGETQYF
TGTGCCAGCAGCTTCAGCGGGGGCGGAGAGACCCAGTACTTC
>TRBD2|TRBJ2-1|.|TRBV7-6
CASSEIVLAGNNEQFF
TGTGCCAGCAGCGAAATCGTTCTAGCGGGGAACAATGAGCAGTTCTTC
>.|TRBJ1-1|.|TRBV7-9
CASSPSGGAEAFF
TGTGCCAGCAGCCCCTCGGGAGGGGCTGAAGCTTTCTTT
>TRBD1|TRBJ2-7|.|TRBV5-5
CASSLGTGAYEQYF
TGTGCCAGCAGCTTGGGGACAGGGGCCTACGAGCAGTACTTC
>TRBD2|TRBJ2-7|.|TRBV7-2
CASSLEAGGPYEQYF
TGTGCCAGCAGCTTAGAGGCGGGGGGGCCCTACGAGCAGTACTTC
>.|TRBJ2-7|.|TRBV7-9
CASSLWWRGGLVRISEQYF
TGTGCCAGCAGCTTATGGTGGAGGGGGGGGCTAGTGAGGATTTCCGAGCAGTACTTC
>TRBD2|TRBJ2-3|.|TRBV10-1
CASSESRRGFTDTQYF
TGCGCCAGCAGTGAGTCGCGGCGGGGGTTCACAGATACGCAGTATTTT
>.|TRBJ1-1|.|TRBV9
CASSPFWSDNTEAFF
TGTGCCAGCAGCCCATTTTGGTCAGATAACACTGAAGCTTTCTTT
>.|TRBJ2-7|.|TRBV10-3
CAISEITGYEQYF
TGTGCCATCAGTGAGATAACAGGGTACGAGCAGTACTTC
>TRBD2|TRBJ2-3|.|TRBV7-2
CASSAGLAGVSTDTQYF
TGTGCCAGCAGCGCGGGACTAGCGGGGGTTAGCACAGATACGCAGTATTTT
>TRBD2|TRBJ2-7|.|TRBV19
CASSLIAGGHEQYF
TGTGCCAGTAGTCTTATCGCGGGGGGGCACGAGCAGTACTTC
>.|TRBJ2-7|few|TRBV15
CATSRDKGYGPYEQYF
TGTGCCACCAGCAGAGATAAGGGGTACGGACCCTACGAGCAGTACTTC
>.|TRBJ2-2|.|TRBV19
CASTEGVELFF
TGTGCCAGCACTGAGGGAGTTGAGCTGTTTTTT
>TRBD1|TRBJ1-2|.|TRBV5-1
CASSSTGGYYGYTF
TGCGCCAGCAGCTCAACAGGGGGTTACTATGGCTACACCTTC
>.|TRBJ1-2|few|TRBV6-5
CASSLTGTGAGYTF
TGTGCCAGCAGTTTAACAGGGACCGGAGCTGGCTACACCTTC
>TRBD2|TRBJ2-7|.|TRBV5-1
CASSLTGGAFVYEQYF
TGCGCCAGCAGCCTCACGGGAGGGGCTTTCGTCTACGAGCAGTACTTC
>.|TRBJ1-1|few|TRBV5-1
CASSLLGEAEAFF
TGCGCCAGCAGCTTGTTAGGGGAGGCTGAAGCTTTCTTT
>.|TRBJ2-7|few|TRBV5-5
CASSFSSSYEQYF
TGTGCCAGCAGCTTCTCTAGCTCCTACGAGCAGTACTTC
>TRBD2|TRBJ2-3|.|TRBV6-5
CASSLLAGGSDTQYF
TGTGCCAGCAGCCTACTAGCGGGGGGTTCAGATACGCAGTATTTT
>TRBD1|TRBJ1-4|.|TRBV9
CASSATGQLNEKLFF
TGTGCCAGCAGCGCGACAGGGCAACTTAATGAAAAACTGTTTTTT
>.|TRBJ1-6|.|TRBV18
CASSPYDSSYNSPLHF
TGTGCCAGCTCACCATATGACAGCTCCTATAATTCACCCCTCCACTTT
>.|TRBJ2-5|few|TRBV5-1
CASSLDRPGETQYF
TGCGCCAGCAGCCTAGACCGACCGGGAGAGACCCAGTACTTC
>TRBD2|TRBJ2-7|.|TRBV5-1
CASSRVGLDYEQYF
TGCGCCAGCAGCCGAGTCGGACTAGACTACGAGCAGTACTTC
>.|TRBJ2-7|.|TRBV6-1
CASSELDTENYEQYF
TGTGCCAGCAGTGAGCTGGACACGGAGAACTACGAGCAGTACTTC
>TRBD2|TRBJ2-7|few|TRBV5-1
CASSVQTSGVYEQYF
TGCGCCAGCAGCGTGCAAACTAGCGGGGTTTACGAGCAGTACTTC
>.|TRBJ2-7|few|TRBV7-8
CASSFSGPYEQYF
TGTGCCAGCAGCTTCAGTGGGCCCTACGAGCAGTACTTC
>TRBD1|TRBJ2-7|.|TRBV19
CASSIGQGATYEQYF
TGTGCCAGTAGTATTGGACAGGGGGCAACCTACGAGCAGTACTTC